These 15 T cell receptor beta chains came from one sample sequenced in a study of Ad26.COV2.S vaccination and SARS-CoV-2 variants (dated by TCRdb to the early 2020s). The meaning of the sample's treatment or condition label: roughly 20 received Ad26.COV2.S at low or high dose, single or two shots; about 5 received placebo; per-sample allocation not given. For vaccine and placebo recipients, the sequenced repertoires came from samples collected on day 63 after the first injection. The protocol used for the library was the immunoSEQ multiplex PCR assay. TCRdb provides this immuneACCESS table in a form limited to in-frame rearrangements. Some clones are lacking; in checked studies, under half of them reflect an unresolved V gene, and why the rest are absent is not known. The sample table shows about 330,000 clones, and roughly nine tenths are seen once. Jointly, the top ten make up approximately 5.8% of the sample.

This sample comprised peripheral blood, obtained in a trial of Ad26.COV2.S vaccine versus placebo. The receptors were sampled from a person between 18 and 65 years old who received the Ad26.COV2.S COVID-19 vaccine or a placebo.

This clone has a handful of counts. The V call is TRBV19, the J call TRBJ1-5; TRBD1 is a possible D gene (6 bases). This CDR3 spans 17 amino acids. Germline V gives CDR1 LNHDA, CDR2 SQIVND (reference sequence). V lost 0 bases to trimming and J lost 0 bases, with 12 bases between them. CDR3: CASSIEGDTYSNQPQHF. The CDR3 DNA sequence: TGTGCCAGTAGTATAGAGGGGGACACCTATAGCAATCAGCCCCAGCATTTT. Variable domain in full (rest from reference TRBV19 and TRBJ1-5): DGGITQSPKYLFRKEGQNVTLSCEQNLNHDAMYWYRQDPGQGLRLIYYSQIVNDFQKGDIAEGYSVSREKKESFPLTVTSAQKNPTAFYLCASSIEGDTYSNQPQHFGDGTRLSIL.

The genes are TRBV7-9 and TRBJ2-1; 9 bases agree with TRBD2. The germline V gene has CDR1 SEHNR and CDR2 FQNEAQ (reference sequence). With V trimmed by 0 bases and J by 2 bases, 11 bases remained unmatched. The CDR3 spans 19 residues. The CDR3 loop is CASSLAAYLAGRPYNEQFF. CDR3 coding DNA: TGTGCCAGCAGCTTAGCGGCATACCTAGCGGGGAGGCCCTACAATGAGCAGTTCTTC.

The CDR3 DNA sequence: TGTGCCAGTAGTATTCCTCCGGGGGGCGTCATTGCCTATGGCTACACCTTC. The encoded protein is CASSIPPGGVIAYGYTF. The chain uses TRBV19 and TRBJ1-2, with D tentatively TRBD1 (6 bases). The CDR3 sequence is 17 residues long. The germline gives CDR1 LNHDA, CDR2 SQIVND (reference sequence). Between the trimmed V and J ends, which lost 3 bases and 4 bases, there was a span of 21 bases.

The chain has TRBV12-5 and TRBJ1-1, with a weak D call TRBD1 (6 bases). The CDR3 sequence is 15 residues long. CDR1 and CDR2 (germline): LGHNT, FRNRAP. The V end was cut by 4 bases, the J end by 0 bases, with 12 bases between. CDR3 amino acids: CASGSEDRLNTEAFF. The CDR3 bases are TGTGCTAGTGGTTCCGAGGACAGATTGAACACTGAAGCTTTCTTT. Complete variable domain (other parts from reference TRBV12-5 and TRBJ1-1): DARVTQTPRHKVTEMGQEVTMRCQPILGHNTVFWYRQTMMQGLELLAYFRNRAPLDDSGMPKDRFSAEMPDATLATLKIQPSEPRDSAVYFCASGSEDRLNTEAFFGQGTRLTVV.

This clone appeared a single time. The J gene is TRBJ2-6, the V gene TRBV6-5; 7 bases fit TRBD1. The germline CDR1 and CDR2 sequences are MNHEY and SVGAGI. The CDR3 spans 15 residues. The V segment lost 8 bases and the J segment 0 bases; nucleotides outside the gene matches: 4. The CDR3 sequence: CASGGQSSGANVLTF. In DNA, the CDR3 is TGTGCCAGCGGGGGACAGAGCTCTGGGGCCAACGTCCTGACTTTC.

The rearrangement joins TRBV13 to TRBJ1-1; perhaps TRBD1 as D (5 bases). V lost 1 base, J lost 1 base, and 13 bases lay in between. The CDR3 contains 16 residues. The germline V gene has CDR1 PRHDT and CDR2 FYEKMQ (reference sequence). CDR3 region: CASSLVGWGRNTEAFF. The CDR3, as DNA: TGTGCCAGCAGCTTAGTAGGGTGGGGGAGGAACACTGAAGCTTTCTTT.

In its sample, this clone was seen many times. This chain joins TRBV14 and TRBJ1-3; unclear D gene. The V end was cut by 4 bases, the J end by 3 bases, with 10 bases between. The CDR3 is 14 residues long. In germline, CDR1 is SGHDN, CDR2 FVKESK. The CDR3 DNA follows: TGTGCCAGCAGCCCCTTGGAAGATGGAAACACCATATATTTT. As protein: CASSPLEDGNTIYF.

The chain combines TRBV29-1 with TRBJ2-7; perhaps TRBD2 as D (5 bases). CDR1 and CDR2 from the germline V gene are SQVTM and ANQGSEA. This CDR3 comprises 10 residues. Trimming cost V 6 bases and J 5 bases, with 8 bases left between them. As DNA, the CDR3 is TGCAGCGTCCCCGGGGACGAGCAGTACGTC. Its protein product is CSVPGDEQYV.

V usage is TRBV7-2 and J usage is TRBJ2-7, with TRBD2 identical over 7 bases. V lost 1 base to trimming and J lost 0 bases; unmatched junction nucleotides: 9. The CDR3 length is 17 residues. Germline CDR1 reads SGHTA; CDR2 reads FQGNSA. CDR3 region: CASSLDLLAVGSYEQYV. For the CDR3, the DNA is TGTGCCAGCAGCTTAGACCTGCTAGCGGTTGGCTCCTACGAGCAGTACGTC.

V is TRBV19 and J is TRBJ1-1, with TRBD1 matching over 12 bases. Germline CDR1 reads LNHDA; CDR2 reads SQIVND (reference sequence). With 10 bases clipped from V and 3 bases from J, the junction kept 15 bases outside the gene matches. The CDR3 totals 17 residues. This chain's CDR3 is CATARGTGGPVDTEAFF. The CDR3 DNA follows: TGTGCCACCGCCCGGGGGACAGGGGGCCCAGTGGACACTGAAGCTTTCTTT.

This chain joins TRBV10-2 and TRBJ2-1; 9 nucleotides line up with TRBD2. The CDR3 runs to 18 residues. The J segment lost 2 bases and the V segment lost 0 bases, leaving 8 bases of the junction unmatched. Germline V gene data show CDR1 as WSHSY and CDR2 as SAAADI. The CDR3 nucleotides read TGCGCCAGCAGTGAGTCAAAGACTAGCGGCTTAACCTACAATGAGCAGTTCTTC. Amino acid sequence: CASSESKTSGLTYNEQFF.

The chain combines TRBV18 with TRBJ2-5; D unclear. CDR3 length: 10 residues. Germline V gene data show CDR1 as KGHSH and CDR2 as LQKENI. V lost 2 bases, J lost 5 bases, and 0 bases lay in between. The CDR3: CASSPETQYF. The CDR3 DNA reads TGTGCCAGCTCACCAGAGACCCAGTACTTC.

About this clone itself: At the DNA level, this CDR3 is encoded by other sequences in the same sample as well. This chain links TRBV11-2 with TRBJ2-7; D tentatively fits TRBD1 or TRBD2 (6 bases each). The V gene lost 1 base and the J gene lost 6 bases, with 13 bases spanning the gap. This CDR3 comprises 14 residues. Germline assignment: CDR1 SGHAT and CDR2 FQNNGV. In nucleotides, the CDR3 is TGTGCCAGCAGCTTAGTGGGGGGCCTTGGCGAGCAGTACGTC. It codes for CASSLVGGLGEQYV.

In its sample, this clone was seen a few times. The chain has TRBV12-5 and TRBJ2-5; 9 bases are a match to TRBD2. Looked up from germline, CDR1 is LGHNT and CDR2 is FRNRAP. This CDR3 is 20 amino acids long. Trimming took 0 bases from V and 5 from J; bases not matched to a gene: 19. This CDR3 is CASGLVWRSVAGAPGETQYF. The CDR3 nucleotides are TGTGCTAGTGGTTTGGTATGGAGGTCGGTAGCGGGGGCCCCGGGGGAGACCCAGTACTTC.

V and J are TRBV6-2 or TRBV6-3 and TRBJ2-7; 10 positions match TRBD2. Germline V CDR1 and CDR2: MNHEY, SVGEGT. The CDR3 totals 15 residues. The ends lost 5 bases at V and 3 bases at J; junction bases unmatched: 7. Here the CDR3 DNA reads TGTGCCAGCAGTACCTCCGGGACTAGCGTCTACGAGCAGTACGTC. This encodes CASSTSGTSVYEQYV.